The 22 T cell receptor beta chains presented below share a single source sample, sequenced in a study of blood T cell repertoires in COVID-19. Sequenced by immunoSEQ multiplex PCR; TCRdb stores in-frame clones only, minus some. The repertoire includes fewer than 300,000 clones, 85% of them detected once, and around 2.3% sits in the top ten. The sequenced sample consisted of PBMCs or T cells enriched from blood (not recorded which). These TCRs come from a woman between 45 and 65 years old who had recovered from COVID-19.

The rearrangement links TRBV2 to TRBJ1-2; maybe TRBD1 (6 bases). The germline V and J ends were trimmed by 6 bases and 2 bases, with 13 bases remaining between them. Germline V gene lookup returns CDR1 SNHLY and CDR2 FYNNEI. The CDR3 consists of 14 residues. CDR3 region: CASRPGHQNYGYTF. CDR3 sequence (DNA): TGTGCCAGCAGGCCGGGACACCAGAACTATGGCTACACCTTC.

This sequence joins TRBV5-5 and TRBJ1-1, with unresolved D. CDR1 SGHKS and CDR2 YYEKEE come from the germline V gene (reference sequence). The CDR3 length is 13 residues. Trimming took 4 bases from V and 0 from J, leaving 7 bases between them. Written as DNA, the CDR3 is TGTGCCAGCAGCAAAACAGTGAACACTGAAGCTTTCTTT. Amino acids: CASSKTVNTEAFF. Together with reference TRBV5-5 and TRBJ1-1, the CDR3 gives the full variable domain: DAGVTQSPTHLIKTRGQQVTLRCSPISGHKSVSWYQQVLGQGPQFIFQYYEKEERGRGNFPDRFSARQFPNYSSELNVNALLLGDSALYLCASSKTVNTEAFFGQGTRLTVV.

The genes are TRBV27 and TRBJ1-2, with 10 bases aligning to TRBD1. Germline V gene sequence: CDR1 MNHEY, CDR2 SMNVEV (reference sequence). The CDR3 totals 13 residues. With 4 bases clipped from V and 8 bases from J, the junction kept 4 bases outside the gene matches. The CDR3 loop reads CASSYRTGGGYTF. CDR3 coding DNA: TGTGCCAGCAGTTATAGGACAGGGGGAGGCTACACCTTC.

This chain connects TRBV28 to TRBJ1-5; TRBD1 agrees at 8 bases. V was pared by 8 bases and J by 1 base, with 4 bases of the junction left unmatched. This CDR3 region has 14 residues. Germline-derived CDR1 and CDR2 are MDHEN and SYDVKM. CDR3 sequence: CASQRTGSNQPQHF. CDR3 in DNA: TGTGCCAGCCAAAGGACAGGGAGCAATCAGCCCCAGCATTTT.

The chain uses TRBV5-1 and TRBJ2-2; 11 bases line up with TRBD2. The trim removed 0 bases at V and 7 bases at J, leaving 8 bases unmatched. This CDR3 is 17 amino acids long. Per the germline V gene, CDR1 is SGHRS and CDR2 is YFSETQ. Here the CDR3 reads CASSLVVTSGAVGELFF. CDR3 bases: TGCGCCAGCAGCTTGGTGGTGACTAGCGGGGCCGTCGGGGAGCTGTTTTTT.

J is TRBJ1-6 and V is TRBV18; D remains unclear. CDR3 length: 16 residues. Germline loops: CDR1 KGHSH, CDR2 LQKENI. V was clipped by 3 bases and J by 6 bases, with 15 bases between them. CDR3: CASSPLQVLSNSPLHF. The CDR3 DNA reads TGTGCCAGCTCACCCCTCCAGGTCCTATCTAATTCACCCCTCCACTTT.

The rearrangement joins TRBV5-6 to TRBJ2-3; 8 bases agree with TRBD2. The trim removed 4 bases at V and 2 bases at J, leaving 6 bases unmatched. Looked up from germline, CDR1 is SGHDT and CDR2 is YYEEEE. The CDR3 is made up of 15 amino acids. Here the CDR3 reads CASSEGLAFTDTQYF. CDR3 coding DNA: TGTGCCAGCAGCGAAGGACTAGCTTTCACAGATACGCAGTATTTT.

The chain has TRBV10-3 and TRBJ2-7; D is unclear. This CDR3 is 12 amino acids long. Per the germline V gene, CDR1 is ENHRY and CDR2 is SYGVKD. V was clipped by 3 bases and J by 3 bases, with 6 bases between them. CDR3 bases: TGTGCCATCAGTGATTCAGACTACGAGCAGTACTTC. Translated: CAISDSDYEQYF.

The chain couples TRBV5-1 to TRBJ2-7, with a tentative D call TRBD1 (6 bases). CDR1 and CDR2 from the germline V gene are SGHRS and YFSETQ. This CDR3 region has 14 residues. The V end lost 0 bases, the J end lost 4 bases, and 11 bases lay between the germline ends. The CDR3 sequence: CASSLAQGTYEQYF. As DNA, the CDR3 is TGCGCCAGCAGCTTGGCTCAGGGGACGTACGAGCAGTACTTC.

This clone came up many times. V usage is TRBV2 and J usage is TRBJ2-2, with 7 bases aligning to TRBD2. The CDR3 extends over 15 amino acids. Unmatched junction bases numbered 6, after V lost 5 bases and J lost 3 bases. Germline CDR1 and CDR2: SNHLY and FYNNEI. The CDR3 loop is CASSFDRGDTGELFF. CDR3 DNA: TGTGCCAGCAGTTTTGATCGGGGGGACACCGGGGAGCTGTTTTTT.

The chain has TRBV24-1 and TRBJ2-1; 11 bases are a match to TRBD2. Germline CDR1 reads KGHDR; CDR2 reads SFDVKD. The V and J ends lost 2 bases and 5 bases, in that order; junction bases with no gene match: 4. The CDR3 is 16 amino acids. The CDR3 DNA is TGTGCCACCAGTGATTCGACTAGCGGGGCCAACAATGAGCAGTTCTTC. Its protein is CATSDSTSGANNEQFF.

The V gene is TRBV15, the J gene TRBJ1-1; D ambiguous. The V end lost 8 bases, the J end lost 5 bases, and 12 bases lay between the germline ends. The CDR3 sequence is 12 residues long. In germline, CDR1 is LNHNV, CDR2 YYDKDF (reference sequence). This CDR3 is CATGEPATEAFF. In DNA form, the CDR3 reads TGTGCCACCGGAGAACCAGCGACTGAAGCTTTCTTT.

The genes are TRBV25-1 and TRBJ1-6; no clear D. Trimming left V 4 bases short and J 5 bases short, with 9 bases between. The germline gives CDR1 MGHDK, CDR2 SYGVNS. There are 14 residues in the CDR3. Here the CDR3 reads CASSGPVDNSPLHF. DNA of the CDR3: TGTGCCAGCAGTGGTCCAGTTGATAATTCACCCCTCCACTTT.

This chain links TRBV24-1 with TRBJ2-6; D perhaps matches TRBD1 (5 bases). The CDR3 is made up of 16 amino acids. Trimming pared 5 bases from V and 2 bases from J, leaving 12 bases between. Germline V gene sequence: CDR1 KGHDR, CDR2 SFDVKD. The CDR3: CATSASLGAGANVLTF. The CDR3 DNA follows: TGTGCCACCAGTGCTTCTTTAGGGGCTGGGGCCAACGTCCTGACTTTC.

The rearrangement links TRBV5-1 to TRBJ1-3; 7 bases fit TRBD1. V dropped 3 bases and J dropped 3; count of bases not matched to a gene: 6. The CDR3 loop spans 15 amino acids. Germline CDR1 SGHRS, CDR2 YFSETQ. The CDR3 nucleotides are TGCGCCAGCAGCTCAGAGGGGGCGCGTGGAAACACCATATATTTT. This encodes CASSSEGARGNTIYF.

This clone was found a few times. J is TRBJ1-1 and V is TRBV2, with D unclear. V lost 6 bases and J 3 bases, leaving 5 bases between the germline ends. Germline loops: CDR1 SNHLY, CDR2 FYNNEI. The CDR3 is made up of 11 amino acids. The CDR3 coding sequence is TGTGCCAGCAGCGCGCACACTGAAGCTTTCTTT. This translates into CASSAHTEAFF.

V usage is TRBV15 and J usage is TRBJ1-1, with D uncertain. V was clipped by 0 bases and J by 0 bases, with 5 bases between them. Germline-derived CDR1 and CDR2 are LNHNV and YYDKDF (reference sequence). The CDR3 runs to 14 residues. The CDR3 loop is CATSRELVNTEAFF. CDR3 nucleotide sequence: TGTGCCACCAGCAGAGAACTCGTGAACACTGAAGCTTTCTTT.

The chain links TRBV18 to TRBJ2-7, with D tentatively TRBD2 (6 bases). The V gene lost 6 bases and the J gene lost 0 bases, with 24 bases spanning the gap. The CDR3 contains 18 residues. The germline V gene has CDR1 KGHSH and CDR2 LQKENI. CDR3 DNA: TGTGCCAGCTCCCTAGGGACGGGGAGCGGGCGGCTCTCCTACGAGCAGTACTTC. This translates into CASSLGTGSGRLSYEQYF.

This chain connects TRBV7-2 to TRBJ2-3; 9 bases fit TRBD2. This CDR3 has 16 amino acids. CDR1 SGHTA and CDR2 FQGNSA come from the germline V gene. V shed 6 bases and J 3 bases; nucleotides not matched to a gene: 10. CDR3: CASSKGAGGETDTQYF. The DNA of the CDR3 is TGTGCCAGCAGTAAAGGGGCGGGAGGGGAGACAGATACGCAGTATTTT. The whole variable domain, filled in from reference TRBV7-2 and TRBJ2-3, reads GAGVSQSPSNKVTEKGKDVELRCDPISGHTALYWYRQSLGQGLEFLIYFQGNSAPDKSGLPSDRFSAERTGGSVSTLTIQRTQQEDSAVYLCASSKGAGGETDTQYFGPGTRLTVL.

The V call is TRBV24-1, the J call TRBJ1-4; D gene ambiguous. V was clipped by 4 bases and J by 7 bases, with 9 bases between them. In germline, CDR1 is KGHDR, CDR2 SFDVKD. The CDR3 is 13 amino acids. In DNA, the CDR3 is TGTGCCACCAGTGACAGCGTCGTTGAAAAACTGTTTTTT. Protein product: CATSDSVVEKLFF.

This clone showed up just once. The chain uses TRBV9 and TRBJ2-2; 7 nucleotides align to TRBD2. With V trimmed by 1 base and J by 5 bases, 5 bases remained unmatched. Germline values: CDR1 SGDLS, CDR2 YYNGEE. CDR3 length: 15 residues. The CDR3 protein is CASSVPVGGTGELFF. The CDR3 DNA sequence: TGTGCCAGCAGCGTACCGGTGGGGGGGACCGGGGAGCTGTTTTTT.

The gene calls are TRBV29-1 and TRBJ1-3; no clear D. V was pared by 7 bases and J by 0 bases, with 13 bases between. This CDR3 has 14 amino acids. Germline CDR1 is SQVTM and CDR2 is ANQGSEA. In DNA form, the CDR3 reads TGCAGCGGTAAGACATACAGCTCTGGAAACACCATATATTTT. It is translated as CSGKTYSSGNTIYF.